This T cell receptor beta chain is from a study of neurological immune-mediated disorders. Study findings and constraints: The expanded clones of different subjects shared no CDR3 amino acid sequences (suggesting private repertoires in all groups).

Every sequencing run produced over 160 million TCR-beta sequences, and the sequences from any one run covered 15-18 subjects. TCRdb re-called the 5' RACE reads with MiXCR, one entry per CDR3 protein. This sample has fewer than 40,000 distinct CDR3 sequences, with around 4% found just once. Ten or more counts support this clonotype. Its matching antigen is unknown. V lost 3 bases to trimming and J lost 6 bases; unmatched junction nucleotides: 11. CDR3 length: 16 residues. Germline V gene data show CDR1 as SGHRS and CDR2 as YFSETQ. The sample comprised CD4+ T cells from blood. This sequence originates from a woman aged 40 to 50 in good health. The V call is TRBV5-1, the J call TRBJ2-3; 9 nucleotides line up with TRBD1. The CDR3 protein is CASSWSRGTGLDTQYF. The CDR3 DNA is TGCGCCAGCAGCTGGTCCCGTGGGACAGGGCTGGATACGCAGTATTTT.